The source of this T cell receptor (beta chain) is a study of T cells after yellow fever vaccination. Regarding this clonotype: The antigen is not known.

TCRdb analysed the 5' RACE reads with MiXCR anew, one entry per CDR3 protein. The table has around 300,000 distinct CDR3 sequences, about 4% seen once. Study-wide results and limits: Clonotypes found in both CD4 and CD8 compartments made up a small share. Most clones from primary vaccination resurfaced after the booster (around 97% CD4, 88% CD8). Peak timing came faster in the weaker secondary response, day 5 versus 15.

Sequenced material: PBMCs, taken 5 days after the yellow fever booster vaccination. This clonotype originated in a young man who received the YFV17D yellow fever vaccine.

The CDR3 coding sequence is TGCGCCAGCAGCCCGCCGAGACAGGGCAACAATGAGCAGTTCTTC. It is translated as CASSPPRQGNNEQFF. This chain joins TRBV5-1 and TRBJ2-1; 7 bases align to TRBD1. The germline gives CDR1 SGHRS, CDR2 YFSETQ. The V gene end was trimmed by 4 bases and the J gene end by 5 bases; junction bases not matched to a gene: 9. The CDR3 extends over 15 amino acids.